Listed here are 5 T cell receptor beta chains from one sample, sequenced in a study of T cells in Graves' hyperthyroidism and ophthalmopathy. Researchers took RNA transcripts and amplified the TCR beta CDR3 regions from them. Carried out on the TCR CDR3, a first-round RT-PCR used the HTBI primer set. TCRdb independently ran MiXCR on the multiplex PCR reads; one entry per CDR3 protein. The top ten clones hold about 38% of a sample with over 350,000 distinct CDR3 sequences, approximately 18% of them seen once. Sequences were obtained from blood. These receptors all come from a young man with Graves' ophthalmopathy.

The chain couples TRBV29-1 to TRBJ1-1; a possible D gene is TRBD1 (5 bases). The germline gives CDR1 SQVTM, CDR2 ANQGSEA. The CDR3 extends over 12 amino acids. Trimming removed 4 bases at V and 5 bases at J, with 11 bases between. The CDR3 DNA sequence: TGCAGCGTTGGGAACGGGGGAACTGAAGCTTTCTTT. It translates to CSVGNGGTEAFF.

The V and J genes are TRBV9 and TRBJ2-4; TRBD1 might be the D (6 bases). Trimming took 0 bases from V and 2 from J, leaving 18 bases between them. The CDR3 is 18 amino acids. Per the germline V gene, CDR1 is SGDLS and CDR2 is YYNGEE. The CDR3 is CASSVVAETGTTKNIQYF. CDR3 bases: TGTGCCAGCAGCGTAGTGGCCGAGACAGGAACTACCAAAAACATTCAGTACTTC. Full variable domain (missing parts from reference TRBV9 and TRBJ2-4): DSGVTQTPKHLITATGQRVTLRCSPRSGDLSVYWYQQSLDQGLQFLIQYYNGEERAKGNILERFSAQQFPDLHSELNLSSLELGDSALYFCASSVVAETGTTKNIQYFGAGTRLSVL.

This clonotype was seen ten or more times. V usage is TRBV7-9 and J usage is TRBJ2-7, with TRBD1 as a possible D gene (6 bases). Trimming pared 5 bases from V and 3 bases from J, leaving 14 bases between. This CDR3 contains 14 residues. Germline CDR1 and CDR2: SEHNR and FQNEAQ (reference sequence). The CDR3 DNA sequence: TGTGCCAGCAGCCCCGCGCAGGGGCTCTACGAGCAGTACTTC. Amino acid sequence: CASSPAQGLYEQYF.

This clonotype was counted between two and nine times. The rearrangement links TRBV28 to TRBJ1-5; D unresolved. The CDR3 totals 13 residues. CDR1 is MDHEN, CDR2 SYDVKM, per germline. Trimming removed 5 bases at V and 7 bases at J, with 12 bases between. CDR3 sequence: CASSPTPRQPQHF. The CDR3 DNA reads TGTGCCAGCAGTCCTACACCTCGGCAGCCCCAGCATTTT. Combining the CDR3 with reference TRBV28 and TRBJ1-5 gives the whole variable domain DVKVTQSSRYLVKRTGEKVFLECVQDMDHENMFWYRQDPGLGLRLIYFSYDVKMKEKGDIPEGYSVSREKKERFSLILESASTNQTSMYLCASSPTPRQPQHFGDGTRLSIL.

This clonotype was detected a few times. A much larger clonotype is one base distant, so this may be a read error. The CDR3 nucleotides read TGTGCCAGCAGGGGGGCCTCCTACAATGAGCAGTTCTTC. Its protein product is CASRGASYNEQFF. V is TRBV6-1 and J is TRBJ2-1; perhaps TRBD1 as D (6 bases). The CDR3 is 13 residues long. Germline CDR1 and CDR2: MNHNS and SASEGT. V gave up 6 bases and J gave up 0 bases, with 6 bases separating them.